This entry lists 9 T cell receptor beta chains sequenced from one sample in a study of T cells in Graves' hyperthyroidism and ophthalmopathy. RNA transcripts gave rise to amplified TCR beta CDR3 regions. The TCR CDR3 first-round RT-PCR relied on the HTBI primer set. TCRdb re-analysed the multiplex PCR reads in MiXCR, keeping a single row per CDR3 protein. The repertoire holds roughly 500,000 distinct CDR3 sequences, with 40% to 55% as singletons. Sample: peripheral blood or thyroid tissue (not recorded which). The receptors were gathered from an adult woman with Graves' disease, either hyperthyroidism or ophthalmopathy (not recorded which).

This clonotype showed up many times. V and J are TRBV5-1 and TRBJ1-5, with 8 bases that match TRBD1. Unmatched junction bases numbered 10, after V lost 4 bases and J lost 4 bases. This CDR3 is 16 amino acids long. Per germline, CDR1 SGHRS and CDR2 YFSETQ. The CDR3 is CASSPAPQGENQPQHF. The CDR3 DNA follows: TGCGCCAGCAGCCCCGCGCCACAGGGGGAAAATCAGCCCCAGCATTTT.

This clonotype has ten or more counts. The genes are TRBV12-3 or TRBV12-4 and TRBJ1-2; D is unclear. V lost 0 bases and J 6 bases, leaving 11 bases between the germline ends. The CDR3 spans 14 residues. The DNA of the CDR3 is TGTGCCAGCAGTTTAGCAAGCCAGTCTCATGGCTACACCTTC. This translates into CASSLASQSHGYTF.

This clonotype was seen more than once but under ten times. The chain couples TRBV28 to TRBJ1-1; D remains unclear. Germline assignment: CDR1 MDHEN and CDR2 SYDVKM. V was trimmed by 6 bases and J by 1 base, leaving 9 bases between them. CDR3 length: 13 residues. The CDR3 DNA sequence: TGTGCCAGCAGCCCCAGGCCGAACACTGAAGCTTTCTTT. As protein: CASSPRPNTEAFF.

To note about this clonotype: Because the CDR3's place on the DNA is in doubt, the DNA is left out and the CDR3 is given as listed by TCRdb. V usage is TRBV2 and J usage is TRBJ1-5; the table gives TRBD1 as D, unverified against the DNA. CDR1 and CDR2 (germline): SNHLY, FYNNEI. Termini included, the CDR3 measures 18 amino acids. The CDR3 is CASSVGRIQYFGAGTRHF.

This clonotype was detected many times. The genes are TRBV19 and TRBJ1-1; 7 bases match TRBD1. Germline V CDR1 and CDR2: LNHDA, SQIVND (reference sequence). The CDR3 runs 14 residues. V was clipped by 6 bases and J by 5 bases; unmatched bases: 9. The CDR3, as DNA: TGTGCCAGTAGCTCGACAGGGTCGGGAACTGAAGCTTTCTTT. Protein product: CASSSTGSGTEAFF.

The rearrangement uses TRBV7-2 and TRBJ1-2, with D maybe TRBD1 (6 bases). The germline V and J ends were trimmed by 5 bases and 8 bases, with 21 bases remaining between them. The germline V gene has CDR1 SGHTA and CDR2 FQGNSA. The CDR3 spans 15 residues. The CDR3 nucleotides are TGTGCCAGCAGCCCTCGGGACACAGGATTGCGGGGCTACACCTTC. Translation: CASSPRDTGLRGYTF.

DNA of the CDR3: TGCAGTGCTAGTTTGGTCGGCAATCAGCCCCAGCATTTT. Residues: CSASLVGNQPQHF. V is TRBV20-1 and J is TRBJ1-5; D is undetermined. With 3 bases removed from V and 2 bases from J, the gap between germline ends came to 8 bases. Germline assignment: CDR1 DFQATT and CDR2 SNEGSKA (reference sequence). The CDR3 covers 13 residues.

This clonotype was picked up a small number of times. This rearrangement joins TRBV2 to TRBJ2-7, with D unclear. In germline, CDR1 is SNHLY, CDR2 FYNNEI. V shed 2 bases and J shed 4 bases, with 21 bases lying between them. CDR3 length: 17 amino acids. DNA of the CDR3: TGTGCCAGCAGTGAAAAAGGTGGGGTGATACTTCAGTACGAGCAGTACTTC. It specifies CASSEKGGVILQYEQYF. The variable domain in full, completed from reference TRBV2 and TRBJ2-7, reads EPEVTQTPSHQVTQMGQEVILRCVPISNHLYFYWYRQILGQKVEFLVSFYNNEISEKSEIFDDQFSVERPDGSNFTLKIRSTKLEDSAMYFCASSEKGGVILQYEQYFGPGTRLTVT.

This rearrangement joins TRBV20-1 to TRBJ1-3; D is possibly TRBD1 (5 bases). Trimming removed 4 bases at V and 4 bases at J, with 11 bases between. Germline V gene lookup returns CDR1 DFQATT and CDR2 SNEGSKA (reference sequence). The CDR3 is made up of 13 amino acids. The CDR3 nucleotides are TGCAGTGCTACGCGGGGGACCGGAAACACCATATATTTT. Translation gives CSATRGTGNTIYF.